This TCR beta chain was identified in a study of cytomegalovirus exposure and HLA in healthy donors. Study observations and caveats: According to an earlier analysis, most TCR beta V segments yielded productive rearrangements about 90% or about 30% of the time. CMV antigen specificity of three CMV-associated chains was confirmed in vitro. Later findings reportedly placed an Asian-associated ancestry cluster below the approximately 650-donor mean for N-insertions.

PCR primers comprised 60 Vbeta and 13 Jbeta primers. Method: immunoSEQ multiplex PCR; TCRdb's copy keeps in-frame clones and lacks some. Of about 120,000 clones listed, roughly 76% are singletons. CDR3 length: 15 amino acids. Germline CDR1 LNHDA, CDR2 SQIVND (reference sequence). V was pared by 5 bases and J by 4 bases, with 10 bases of the junction left unmatched. Worth noting for this clone: The antigen is unknown.

The clonotype originates from a woman in her thirties or forties in good health and CMV-seropositive. The sequenced sample consisted of PBMCs. This chain connects TRBV19 to TRBJ1-2; 7 positions match TRBD1. In DNA, the CDR3 is TGTGCCAGTAGTCCCTCGACAGGGCCCGCCTATGGCTACACCTTC. Translated, it gives CASSPSTGPAYGYTF.